Listed below are T cell receptor beta chains from one sample, sequenced in a study of T-cell reconstitution after alpha-beta-depleted transplantation in children. TCRdb re-derived calls from the PCR reads in MiXCR, one entry per CDR3 protein. The table has approximately 350,000 distinct CDR3 sequences, around 15% seen once. The material was PBMCs, mostly from graft donor cells, obtained 360 days after TCRalphabeta/CD19-depleted stem cell transplant. The receptors here all came from a male patient between 2 and 10 years old who had a stem cell transplant for acute lymphoblastic leukemia, so the T cells may come from the graft donor. CDR3s include the opening cysteine and the closing phenylalanine or tryptophan. Each record gives: clone size, V gene, D gene, J gene, CDR3 DNA, CDR3 protein. The D gene is left open where the match is weak. Not all rows give a size; the values are once, few, many and, for expanded clones, a class.

.	TRBV2	.	TRBJ2-7	TGTGCCAGCAGTACCACAGAACAGGCCCTATCCTACGAGCAGTACTTC	CASSTTEQALSYEQYF
.	TRBV7-6	.	TRBJ1-2	TGTGCCAGCAGCCTCCGACAAGGCATTGGCTACACCTTC	CASSLRQGIGYTF
.	TRBV24-1	.	TRBJ2-1	TGTGCCACCAGTGATGCCCCTAGCGATGAGCAGTTCTTC	CATSDAPSDEQFF
few	TRBV12-3/TRBV12-4	TRBD1	TRBJ2-1	TGTGCCAGCACCCCGGAACTTGCCGGCAGGGGGTCCTACAATGAGCAGTTCTTC	CASTPELAGRGSYNEQFF
.	TRBV5-6	.	TRBJ2-2	TGTGCCAGCAGCTTCGCCGGGGAGCTGTTTTTT	CASSFAGELFF
.	TRBV5-1	TRBD2	TRBJ2-7	TGCGCCAGCAGCTTTTCTAGCGGGGGCTACGAGCAGTACTTC	CASSFSSGGYEQYF
few	TRBV12-3/TRBV12-4	.	TRBJ2-7	TGTGCCAGCAGTTTAAGGGGGACAAATACCTACGAGCAGTACTTC	CASSLRGTNTYEQYF
many	TRBV5-1	.	TRBJ2-6	TGCGCCAGCAGCTTGTCCCAGCCCCTTGCTGGGGCCAACGTCCTGACTTTC	CASSLSQPLAGANVLTF
.	TRBV5-6	.	TRBJ2-1	TGTGCCAGCAGCTTGGCCTCTAGGAATGAGCACAATGAGCAGTTCTTC	CASSLASRNEHNEQFF
few	TRBV5-1	TRBD2	TRBJ2-2	TGCGCCAGCAGCAGGACTAGCACGAACACCGGGGAGCTGTTTTTT	CASSRTSTNTGELFF
many	TRBV5-1	TRBD2	TRBJ2-5	TGCGCCAGCAGCTCCCCTAGCGGGCAAGAGACCCAGTACTTC	CASSSPSGQETQYF
many	TRBV12-3/TRBV12-4	.	TRBJ2-5	TGTGCCAGCAGTTTAACGAAACGCGGTGAGACCCAGTACTTC	CASSLTKRGETQYF
few	TRBV12-3/TRBV12-4	.	TRBJ1-5	TGTGCCAGCAGTTTACAGGACGACCCGGGGCCCCAGCATTTT	CASSLQDDPGPQHF
.	TRBV6-5	.	TRBJ2-5	TGTGCCAGCAGTTACGAGCCCAGCAGGGTGACTGGAGAGACCCAGTACTTC	CASSYEPSRVTGETQYF
.	TRBV3-1	.	TRBJ2-5	TGTGCCTGCAGCCAAGATTTACGGGGGCAAGGGACCCAGTACTTC	CACSQDLRGQGTQYF